One sample yielded the 8 T cell receptor beta chains listed below, sequenced in a study of cytomegalovirus exposure and HLA in healthy donors (dated by TCRdb to between 2016 and 2019). Library prep was done by the immunoSEQ multiplex PCR assay. Not all clones reach the TCRdb copy of this immuneACCESS table, which keeps in-frame sequences only. Checked studies attribute under half of the gap to unresolved V genes and leave the rest unexplained. This sample has approximately 220,000 clones in its table, and over 80% of those were observed once. Approximately 0.99% of the sample is taken by the ten largest. Sample: PBMCs. All receptors derive from a woman aged 18-29 years in good health and CMV-seronegative.

The chain employs TRBV7-2 and TRBJ2-1; 10 nucleotides align to TRBD2. The junction had 7 bases not matched to a gene; V was cut back by 5 bases and J by 6 bases. This CDR3 is built from 15 residues. CDR1 SGHTA and CDR2 FQGNSA come from the germline V gene. DNA of the CDR3: TGTGCCAGCAGCCTCTTCAGCGGGAGGGCCAATGAGCAGTTCTTC. It specifies CASSLFSGRANEQFF.

The gene calls are TRBV7-3 and TRBJ2-1; 11 bases are a match to TRBD2. Germline trimming cut 5 bases from V and 6 bases from J; bases unmatched to any gene: 6. This CDR3 is built from 15 residues. Germline V gene sequence: CDR1 SGHTA, CDR2 FQGTGA. CDR3: CASSPGLAASNEQFF. The DNA for the CDR3 is TGTGCCAGCAGCCCGGGACTAGCGGCCTCCAATGAGCAGTTCTTC.

CDR3 residues: CASSRGGRDNEKLFF. Written as DNA, the CDR3 is TGCGCCAGCAGCCGAGGGGGACGGGATAATGAAAAACTGTTTTTT. V gene TRBV4-1 combines with J gene TRBJ1-4; tentative D call: TRBD1 (6 bases). Germline values: CDR1 MGHRA, CDR2 YSYEKL. V shed 4 bases and J shed 4 bases, with 13 bases lying between them. The CDR3 sequence is 15 residues long.

The chain uses TRBV6-6 and TRBJ1-6; D unclear. V lost 6 bases and J lost 13, with 16 bases in between. Germline-derived CDR1 and CDR2 are MNHNY and SVGAGI (reference sequence). CDR3 length: 13 amino acids. CDR3 residues: CASSPRGSFPLHF. CDR3 DNA: TGTGCCAGCAGCCCGAGAGGGTCCTTTCCCCTCCACTTT.

The chain combines TRBV2 with TRBJ2-7, with 9 nucleotides matching TRBD2. The CDR3 extends over 15 amino acids. Germline assignment: CDR1 SNHLY and CDR2 FYNNEI. The trim removed 1 base at V and 4 bases at J, leaving 5 bases unmatched. The CDR3 DNA sequence: TGTGCCAGCAGTGAAGGGGGCGGGAGGGAGTACGAGCAGTACTTC. This encodes CASSEGGGREYEQYF.

The gene calls are TRBV6-5 and TRBJ2-3; a weak D match, TRBD2 (6 bases). V lost 7 bases and J 6 bases, leaving 17 bases between the germline ends. This CDR3 has 14 amino acids. Per germline, CDR1 MNHEY and CDR2 SVGAGI. CDR3 sequence reads: CASMDGGIGDTQYF. The CDR3 DNA reads as TGTGCCAGCATGGACGGGGGTATAGGGGATACGCAGTATTTT.

The chain carries TRBV12-5 and TRBJ1-3; weak D call: TRBD1 (5 bases). The germline V and J ends were trimmed by 3 bases and 0 bases, with 24 bases remaining between them. Germline V lookup: CDR1 LGHNT, CDR2 FRNRAP. The CDR3 loop spans 20 amino acids. CDR3 residues: CASGLRFGEGTMNSGNTIYF. CDR3 bases: TGTGCTAGTGGTTTAAGGTTTGGGGAGGGGACGATGAACTCTGGAAACACCATATATTTT.

The J gene is TRBJ2-7, the V gene TRBV4-2, with 7 bases lining up with TRBD2. This CDR3 is built from 13 residues. Per germline, CDR1 LGHNA and CDR2 YNFKEQ. Trimming removed 1 base from V and 7 bases from J; junction bases left unmatched: 4. For the CDR3, the DNA is TGTGCCAGCAGCCAAGTGGGAGCGGGAGAGCAGTACTTC. Encoded protein: CASSQVGAGEQYF.